The next 3 T cell receptor beta chains were all read from a single sample in a study of blood T cell repertoires in COVID-19. Profiled with immunoSEQ multiplex PCR; TCRdb holds only in-frame clones, not every one. This sample has 100,000 to 150,000 clones, with around 80% found just once. The sequenced material came from peripheral blood. These TCRs come from a man in his forties or fifties with active or convalescent COVID-19.

The chain uses TRBV7-9 and TRBJ1-6, with D perhaps TRBD1 (5 bases). CDR3 length: 14 residues. Germline-derived CDR1 and CDR2 are SEHNR and FQNEAQ (reference sequence). V dropped 11 bases and J dropped 7 bases, with 18 bases sitting between them. The CDR3 DNA follows: TGTGCCGGACAAGGGGACGGGAGGAATTCACCCCTCCACTTT. Its protein is CAGQGDGRNSPLHF.

The chain uses TRBV7-9 and TRBJ1-4; no reliable D call. Trimming left V 6 bases short and J 5 bases short, with 16 bases between. The germline V gene encodes CDR1 SEHNR and CDR2 FQNEAQ (reference sequence). The CDR3 has 15 residues. The CDR3 protein is CASSKEGGANEKLFF. The CDR3 nucleotides are TGTGCCAGCAGTAAAGAGGGCGGAGCCAATGAAAAACTGTTTTTT.

V is TRBV18 and J is TRBJ2-3; D is ambiguous. Germline lookup yields CDR1 KGHSH and CDR2 LQKENI. The length of the CDR3 is 11 residues. Between the trimmed V and J ends, which lost 6 bases and 2 bases, there was a span of 3 bases. The CDR3 loop is CASSNTDTQYF. Here the CDR3 DNA reads TGTGCCAGCTCTAACACAGATACGCAGTATTTT.